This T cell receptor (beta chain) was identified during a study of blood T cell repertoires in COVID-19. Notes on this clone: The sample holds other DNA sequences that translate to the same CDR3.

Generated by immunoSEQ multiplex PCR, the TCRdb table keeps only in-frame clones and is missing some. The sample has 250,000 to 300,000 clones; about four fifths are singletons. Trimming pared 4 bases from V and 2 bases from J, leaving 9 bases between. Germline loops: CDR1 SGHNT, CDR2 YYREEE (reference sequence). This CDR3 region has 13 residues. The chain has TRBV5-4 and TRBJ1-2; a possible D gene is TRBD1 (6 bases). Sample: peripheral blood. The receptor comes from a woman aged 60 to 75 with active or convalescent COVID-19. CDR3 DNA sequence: TGTGCCAGCAGCGGGGGGGCGAACTATGGCTACACCTTC. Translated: CASSGGANYGYTF.